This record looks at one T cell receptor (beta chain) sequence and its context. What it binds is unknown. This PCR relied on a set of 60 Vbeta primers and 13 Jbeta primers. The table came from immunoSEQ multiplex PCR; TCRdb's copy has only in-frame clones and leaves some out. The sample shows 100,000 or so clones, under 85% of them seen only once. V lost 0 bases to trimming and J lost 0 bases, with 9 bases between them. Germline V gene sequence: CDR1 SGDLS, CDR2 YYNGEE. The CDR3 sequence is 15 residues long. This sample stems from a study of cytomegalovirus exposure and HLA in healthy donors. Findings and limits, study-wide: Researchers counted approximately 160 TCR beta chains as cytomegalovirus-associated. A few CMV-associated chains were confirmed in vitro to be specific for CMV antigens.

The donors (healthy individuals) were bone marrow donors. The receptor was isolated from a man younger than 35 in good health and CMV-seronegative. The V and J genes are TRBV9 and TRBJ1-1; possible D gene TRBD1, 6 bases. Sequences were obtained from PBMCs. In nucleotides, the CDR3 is TGTGCCAGCAGCGTAGGTACAGGGATGAACACTGAAGCTTTCTTT. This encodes CASSVGTGMNTEAFF.